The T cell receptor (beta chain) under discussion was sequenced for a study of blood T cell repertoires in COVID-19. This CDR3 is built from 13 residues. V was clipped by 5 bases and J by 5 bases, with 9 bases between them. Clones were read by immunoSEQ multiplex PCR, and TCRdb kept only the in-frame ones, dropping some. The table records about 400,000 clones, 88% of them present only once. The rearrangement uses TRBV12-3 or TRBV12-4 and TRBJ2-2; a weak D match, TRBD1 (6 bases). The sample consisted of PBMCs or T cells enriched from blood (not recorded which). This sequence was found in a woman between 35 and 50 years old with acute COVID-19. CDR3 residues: CASSITGTGELFF. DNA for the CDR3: TGTGCCAGCAGTATAACAGGGACCGGGGAGCTGTTTTTT.